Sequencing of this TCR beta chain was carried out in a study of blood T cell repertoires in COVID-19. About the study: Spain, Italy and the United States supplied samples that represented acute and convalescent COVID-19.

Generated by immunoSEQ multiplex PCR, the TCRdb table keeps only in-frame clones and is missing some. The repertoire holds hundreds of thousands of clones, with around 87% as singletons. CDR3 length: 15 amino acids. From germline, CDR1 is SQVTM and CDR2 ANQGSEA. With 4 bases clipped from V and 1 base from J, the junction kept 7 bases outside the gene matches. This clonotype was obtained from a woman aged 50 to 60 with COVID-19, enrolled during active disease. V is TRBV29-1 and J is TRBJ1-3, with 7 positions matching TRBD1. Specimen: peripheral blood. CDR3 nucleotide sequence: TGCAGCGTTGTCGGGACAGTTAATTCTGGAAACACCATATATTTT. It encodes CSVVGTVNSGNTIYF.